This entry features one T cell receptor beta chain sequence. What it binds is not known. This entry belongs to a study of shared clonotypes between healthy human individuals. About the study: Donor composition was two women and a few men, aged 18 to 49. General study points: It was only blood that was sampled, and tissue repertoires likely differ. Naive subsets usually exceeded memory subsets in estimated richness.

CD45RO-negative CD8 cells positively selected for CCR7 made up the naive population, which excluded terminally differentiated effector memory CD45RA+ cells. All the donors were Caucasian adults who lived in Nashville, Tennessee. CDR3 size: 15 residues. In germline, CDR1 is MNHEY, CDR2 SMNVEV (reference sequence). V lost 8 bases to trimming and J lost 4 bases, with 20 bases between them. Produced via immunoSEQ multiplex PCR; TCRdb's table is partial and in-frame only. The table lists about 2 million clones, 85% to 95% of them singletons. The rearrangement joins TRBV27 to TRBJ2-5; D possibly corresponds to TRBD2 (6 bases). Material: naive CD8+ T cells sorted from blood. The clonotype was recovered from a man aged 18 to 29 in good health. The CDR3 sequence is CASREDPGEGETQYF. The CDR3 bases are TGTGCCAGCCGAGAGGACCCGGGAGAGGGAGAGACCCAGTACTTC.